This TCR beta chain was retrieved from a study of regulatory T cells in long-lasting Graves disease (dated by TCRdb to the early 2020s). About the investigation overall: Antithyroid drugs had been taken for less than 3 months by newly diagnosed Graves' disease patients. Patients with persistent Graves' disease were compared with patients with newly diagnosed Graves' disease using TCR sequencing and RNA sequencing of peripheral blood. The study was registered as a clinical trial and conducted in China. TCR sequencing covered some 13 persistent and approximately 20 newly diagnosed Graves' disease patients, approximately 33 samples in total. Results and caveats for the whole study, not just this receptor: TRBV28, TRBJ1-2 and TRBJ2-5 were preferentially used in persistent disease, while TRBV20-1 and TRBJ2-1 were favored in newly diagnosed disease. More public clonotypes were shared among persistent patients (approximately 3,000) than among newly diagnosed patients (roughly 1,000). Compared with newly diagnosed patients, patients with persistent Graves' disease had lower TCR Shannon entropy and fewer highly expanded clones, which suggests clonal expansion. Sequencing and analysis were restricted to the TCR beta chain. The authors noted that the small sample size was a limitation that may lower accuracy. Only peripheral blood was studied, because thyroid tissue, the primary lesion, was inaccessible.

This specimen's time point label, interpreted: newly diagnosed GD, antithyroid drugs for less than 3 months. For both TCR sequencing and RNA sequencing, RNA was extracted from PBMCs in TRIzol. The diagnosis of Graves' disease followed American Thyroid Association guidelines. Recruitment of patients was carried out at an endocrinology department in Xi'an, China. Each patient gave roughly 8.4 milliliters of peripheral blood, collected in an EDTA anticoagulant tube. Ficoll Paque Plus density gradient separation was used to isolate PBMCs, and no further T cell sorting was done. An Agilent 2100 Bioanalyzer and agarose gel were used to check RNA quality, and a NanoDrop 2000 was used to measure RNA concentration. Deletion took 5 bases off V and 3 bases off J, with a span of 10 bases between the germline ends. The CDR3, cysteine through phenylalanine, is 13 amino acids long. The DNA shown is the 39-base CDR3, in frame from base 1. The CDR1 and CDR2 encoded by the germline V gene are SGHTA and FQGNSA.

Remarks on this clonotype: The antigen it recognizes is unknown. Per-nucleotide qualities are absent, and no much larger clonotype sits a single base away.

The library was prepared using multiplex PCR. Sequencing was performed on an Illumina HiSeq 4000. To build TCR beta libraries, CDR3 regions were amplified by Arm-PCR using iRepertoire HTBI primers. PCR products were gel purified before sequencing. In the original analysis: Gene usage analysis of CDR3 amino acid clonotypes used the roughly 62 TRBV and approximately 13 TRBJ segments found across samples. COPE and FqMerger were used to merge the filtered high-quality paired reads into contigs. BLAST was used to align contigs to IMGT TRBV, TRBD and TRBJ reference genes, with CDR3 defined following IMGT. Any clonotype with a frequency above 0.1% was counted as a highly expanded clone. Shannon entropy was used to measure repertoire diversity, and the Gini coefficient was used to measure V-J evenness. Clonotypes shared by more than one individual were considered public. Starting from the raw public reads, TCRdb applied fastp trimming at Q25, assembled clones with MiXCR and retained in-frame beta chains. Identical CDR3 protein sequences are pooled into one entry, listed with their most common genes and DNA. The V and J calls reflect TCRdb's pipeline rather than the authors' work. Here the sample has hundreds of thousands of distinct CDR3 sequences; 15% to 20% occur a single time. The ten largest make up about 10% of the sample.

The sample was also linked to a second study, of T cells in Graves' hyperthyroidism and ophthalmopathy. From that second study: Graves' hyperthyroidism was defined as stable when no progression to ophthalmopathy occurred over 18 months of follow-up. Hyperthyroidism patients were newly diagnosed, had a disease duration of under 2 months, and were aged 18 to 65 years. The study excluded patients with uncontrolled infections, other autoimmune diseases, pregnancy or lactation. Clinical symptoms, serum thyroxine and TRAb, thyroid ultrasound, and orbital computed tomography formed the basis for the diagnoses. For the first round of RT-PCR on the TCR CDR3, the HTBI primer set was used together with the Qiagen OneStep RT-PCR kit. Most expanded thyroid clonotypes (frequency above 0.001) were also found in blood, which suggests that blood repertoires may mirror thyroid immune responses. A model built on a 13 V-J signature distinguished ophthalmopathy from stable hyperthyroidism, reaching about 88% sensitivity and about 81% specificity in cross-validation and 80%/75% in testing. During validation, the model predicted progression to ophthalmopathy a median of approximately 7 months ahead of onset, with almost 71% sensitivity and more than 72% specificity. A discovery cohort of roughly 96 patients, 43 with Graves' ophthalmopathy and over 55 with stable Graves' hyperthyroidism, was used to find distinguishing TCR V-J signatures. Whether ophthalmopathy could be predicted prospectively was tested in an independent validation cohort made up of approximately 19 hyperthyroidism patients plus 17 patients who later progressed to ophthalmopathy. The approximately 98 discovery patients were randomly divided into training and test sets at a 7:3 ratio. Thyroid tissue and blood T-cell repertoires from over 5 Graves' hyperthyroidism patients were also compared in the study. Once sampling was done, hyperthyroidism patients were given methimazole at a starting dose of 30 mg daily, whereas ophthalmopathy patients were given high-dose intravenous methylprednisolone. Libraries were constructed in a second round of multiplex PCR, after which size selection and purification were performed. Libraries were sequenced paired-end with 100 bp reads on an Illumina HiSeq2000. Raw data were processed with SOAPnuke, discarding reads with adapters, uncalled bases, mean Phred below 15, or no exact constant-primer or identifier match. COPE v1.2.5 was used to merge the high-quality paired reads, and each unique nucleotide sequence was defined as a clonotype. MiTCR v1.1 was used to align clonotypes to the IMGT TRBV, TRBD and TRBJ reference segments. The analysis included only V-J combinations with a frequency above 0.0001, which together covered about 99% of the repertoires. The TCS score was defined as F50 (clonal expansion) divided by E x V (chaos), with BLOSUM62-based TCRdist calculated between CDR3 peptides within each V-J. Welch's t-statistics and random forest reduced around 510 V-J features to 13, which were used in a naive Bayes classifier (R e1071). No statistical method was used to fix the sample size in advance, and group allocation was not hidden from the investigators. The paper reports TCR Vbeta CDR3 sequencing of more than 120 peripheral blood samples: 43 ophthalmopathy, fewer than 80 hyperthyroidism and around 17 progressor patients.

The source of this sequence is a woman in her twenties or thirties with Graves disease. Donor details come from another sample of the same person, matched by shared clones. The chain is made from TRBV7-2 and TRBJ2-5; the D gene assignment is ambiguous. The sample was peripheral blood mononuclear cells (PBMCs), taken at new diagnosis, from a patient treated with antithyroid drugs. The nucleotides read TGTGCCAGCAGCGCCAACTTAGAAGAGACCCAGTACTTC. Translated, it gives CASSANLEETQYF.